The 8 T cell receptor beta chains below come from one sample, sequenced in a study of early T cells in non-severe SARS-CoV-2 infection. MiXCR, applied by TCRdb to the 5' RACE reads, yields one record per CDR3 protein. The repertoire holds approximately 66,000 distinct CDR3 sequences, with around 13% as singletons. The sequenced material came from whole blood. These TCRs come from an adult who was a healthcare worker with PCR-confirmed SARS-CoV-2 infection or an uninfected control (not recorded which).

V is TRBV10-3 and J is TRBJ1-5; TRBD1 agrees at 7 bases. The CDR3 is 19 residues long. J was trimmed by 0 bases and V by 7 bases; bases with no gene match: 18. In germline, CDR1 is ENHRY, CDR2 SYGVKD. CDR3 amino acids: CAITESGTAPWASNQPQHF. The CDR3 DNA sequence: TGTGCCATCACCGAGAGCGGGACAGCACCGTGGGCTAGCAATCAGCCCCAGCATTTT.

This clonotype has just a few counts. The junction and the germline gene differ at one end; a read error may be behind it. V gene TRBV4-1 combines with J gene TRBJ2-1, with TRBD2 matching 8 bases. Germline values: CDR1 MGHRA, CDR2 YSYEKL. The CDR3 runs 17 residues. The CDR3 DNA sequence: TGCGCCAGCAGTCAAGTGGGCGGGAGGCACGGAAGAGATGAGCAGTTCTTC. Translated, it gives CASSQVGGRHGRDEQFF.

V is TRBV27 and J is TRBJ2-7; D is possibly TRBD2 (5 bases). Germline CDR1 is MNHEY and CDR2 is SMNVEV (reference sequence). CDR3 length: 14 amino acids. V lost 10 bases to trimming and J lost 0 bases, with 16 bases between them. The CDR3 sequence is CATRLSGSSYEQYF. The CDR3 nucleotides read TGTGCCACCCGTTTAAGTGGGAGCTCCTACGAGCAGTACTTC.

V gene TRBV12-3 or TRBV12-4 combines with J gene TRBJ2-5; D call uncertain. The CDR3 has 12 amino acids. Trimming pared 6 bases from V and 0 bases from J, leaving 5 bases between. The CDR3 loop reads CASRKYQETQYF. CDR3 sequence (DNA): TGTGCCAGCAGAAAGTACCAAGAGACCCAGTACTTC.

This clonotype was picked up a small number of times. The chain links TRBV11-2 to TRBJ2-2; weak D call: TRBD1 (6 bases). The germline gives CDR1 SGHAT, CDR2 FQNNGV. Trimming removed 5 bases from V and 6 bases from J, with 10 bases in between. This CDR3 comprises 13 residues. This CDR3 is CASSPDSPGELFF. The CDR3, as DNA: TGTGCCAGCAGCCCGGACAGCCCCGGGGAGCTGTTTTTT. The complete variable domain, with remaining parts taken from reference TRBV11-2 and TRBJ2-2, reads EAGVAQSPRYKIIEKRQSVAFWCNPISGHATLYWYQQILGQGPKLLIQFQNNGVVDDSQLPKDRFSAERLKGVDSTLKIQPAKLEDSAVYLCASSPDSPGELFFGEGSRLTVL.

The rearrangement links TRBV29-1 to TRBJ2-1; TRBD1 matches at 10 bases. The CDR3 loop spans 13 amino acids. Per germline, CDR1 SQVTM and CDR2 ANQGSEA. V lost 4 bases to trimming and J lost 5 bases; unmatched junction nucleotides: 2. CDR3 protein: CSVGQGADNEQFF. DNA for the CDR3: TGCAGCGTTGGACAGGGGGCCGACAATGAGCAGTTCTTC.

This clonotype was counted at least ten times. The CDR3 DNA follows: TGTGCCAGCAGATCTGTCGGTGAAGCTTTCTTT. This encodes CASRSVGEAFF. The rearrangement uses TRBV27 and TRBJ1-1, with unresolved D. The ends were cut back, 6 bases at V and 7 bases at J, with 9 bases in the middle. This CDR3 region has 11 residues. Germline CDR1 is MNHEY and CDR2 is SMNVEV (reference sequence).

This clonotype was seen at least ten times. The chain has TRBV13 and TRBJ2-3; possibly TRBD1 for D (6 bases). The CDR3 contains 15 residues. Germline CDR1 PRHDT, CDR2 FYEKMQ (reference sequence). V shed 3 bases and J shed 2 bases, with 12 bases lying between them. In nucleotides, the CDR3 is TGTGCCAGCAGCTTCAGGACAGACTACACAGATACGCAGTATTTT. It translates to CASSFRTDYTDTQYF.